Following are 9 T cell receptor beta chains from one sample sequenced in a study of technical replicates of blood from four donors. Profiled with immunoSEQ multiplex PCR; TCRdb holds only in-frame clones, not every one. Of 10,000 to 15,000 clones in the sample, 85% to 95% were seen once. The sample was PBMCs. All receptors come from a human donor in good health.

The chain is built from TRBV7-9 and TRBJ1-1, with unresolved D. The CDR3 has 15 residues. The germline V gene encodes CDR1 SEHNR and CDR2 FQNEAQ (reference sequence). The V and J ends lost 1 base and 0 bases respectively, with 9 bases between them. The CDR3 nucleotides are TGTGCCAGCAGCTTAGTTACGGGAATGAACACTGAAGCTTTCTTT. Protein product: CASSLVTGMNTEAFF. Complete variable domain (other parts from reference TRBV7-9 and TRBJ1-1): DTGVSQNPRHKITKRGQNVTFRCDPISEHNRLYWYRQTLGQGPEFLTYFQNEAQLEKSRLLSDRFSAERPKGSFSTLEIQRTEQGDSAMYLCASSLVTGMNTEAFFGQGTRLTVV.

V is TRBV28 and J is TRBJ1-1; 7 bases align to TRBD1. CDR1 is MDHEN and CDR2 is SYDVKM in the germline V gene. CDR3 length: 15 amino acids. Germline trimming cut 3 bases from V and 4 bases from J; bases unmatched to any gene: 8. Written as DNA, the CDR3 is TGTGCCAGCAGTTTCGGTAGGGGGCCGGGCACTGAAGCTTTCTTT. The encoded protein is CASSFGRGPGTEAFF.

The CDR3 region is CASSLTKTGNTEAFF. In DNA form, the CDR3 reads TGTGCCAGCAGTTTAACCAAGACAGGAAACACTGAAGCTTTCTTT. V is TRBV27 and J is TRBJ1-1, with D possibly TRBD1 on 6 matching bases. V gave up 2 bases and J gave up 2 bases, with 12 bases separating them. Per the germline V gene, CDR1 is MNHEY and CDR2 is SMNVEV (reference sequence). The CDR3 length is 15 residues.

This chain connects TRBV6-5 to TRBJ2-1; D perhaps matches TRBD2 (6 bases). The V end lost 5 bases, the J end lost 5 bases, and 16 bases lay between the germline ends. Germline CDR1 MNHEY, CDR2 SVGAGI. The CDR3 has 15 amino acids. CDR3: CASSPSGLPNNEQFF. In DNA form, the CDR3 reads TGTGCCAGCAGTCCCTCCGGACTACCCAACAATGAGCAGTTCTTC.

The chain is built from TRBV18 and TRBJ2-7, with 9 bases aligning to TRBD1. Germline V lookup: CDR1 KGHSH, CDR2 LQKENI. Trimming removed 2 bases from V and 1 base from J; junction bases left unmatched: 9. This CDR3 comprises 17 residues. CDR3: CASSPGGVGTGSYEQYF. In DNA form, the CDR3 reads TGTGCCAGCTCACCAGGGGGAGTAGGGACAGGGTCCTACGAGCAGTACTTC.

The chain recombines TRBV12-2 with TRBJ2-7; no check of the table's D call, TRBD1, against the DNA was made. TRBV12-2 is classified as a pseudogene. This CDR3 is 16 amino acids long. In DNA, the CDR3 is TGTGCAAGTCGCTTAGCAGGACAGACGGCCCCCTACGAGCAGTACTTC. Its protein product is CASRLAGQTAPYEQYF.

This rearrangement joins TRBV9 to TRBJ2-7; the match to TRBD1 covers 7 bases. This CDR3 region has 14 residues. Germline CDR1 is SGDLS and CDR2 is YYNGEE. Trimming at V came to 0 bases and at J to 4 bases, leaving 4 bases not matched to a gene. The CDR3 bases are TGTGCCAGCAGCGTAGGACAACAGGGGTACGAGCAGTACTTC. This gives the protein CASSVGQQGYEQYF.

This chain joins TRBV7-7 and TRBJ2-1, with 9 bases matching TRBD2. In germline, CDR1 is SSHAT, CDR2 FNYEAQ (reference sequence). V lost 1 base, J lost 3 bases, and 7 bases stayed unmatched. This CDR3 spans 17 amino acids. CDR3 sequence reads: CASSLGSILAGYNEQFF. The CDR3 coding sequence is TGTGCCAGCAGCTTAGGAAGTATACTAGCGGGCTACAATGAGCAGTTCTTC.

The chain carries TRBV5-1 and TRBJ2-1; TRBD2 matches 7 bases. The CDR3 length is 13 residues. J was trimmed by 4 bases and V by 6 bases; bases with no gene match: 4. CDR1 is SGHRS, CDR2 YFSETQ, per germline. The CDR3 DNA follows: TGCGCCAGCACCCTAGCGGAATACAATGAGCAGTTCTTC. Residues: CASTLAEYNEQFF.